This passage covers 21 T cell receptor beta chains from one sample sequenced in a study of blood T cell repertoires in COVID-19. Profiling relied on immunoSEQ multiplex PCR, and the TCRdb table lists in-frame clones only, not all of them. The table lists approximately 300,000 clones, 70% to 90% of them singletons, with under 8% in the top ten. The source material was peripheral blood. These receptors came from a man aged 18 to 29 who had recovered from COVID-19.

DNA for the CDR3: TGCGCCAGCAGCCTGACTAGCGGGGGGGCGGATACGCAGTATTTT. This sequence encodes CASSLTSGGADTQYF. This chain joins TRBV4-1 and TRBJ2-3; 14 bases match TRBD2. The V and J ends lost 4 bases and 6 bases, in that order; junction bases with no gene match: 3. The CDR3 has 15 amino acids. Germline V gives CDR1 MGHRA, CDR2 YSYEKL.

This chain links TRBV19 with TRBJ1-5; TRBD1 agrees at 7 bases. The CDR3 is 13 amino acids. Germline trimming cut 4 bases from V and 5 bases from J; bases unmatched to any gene: 2. CDR1 LNHDA and CDR2 SQIVND come from the germline V gene (reference sequence). The CDR3 region has the DNA TGTGCCAGTAGTACTGACAGGGATCAGCCCCAGCATTTT. It translates to CASSTDRDQPQHF. The full variable domain, rest sourced from reference TRBV19 and TRBJ1-5, is DGGITQSPKYLFRKEGQNVTLSCEQNLNHDAMYWYRQDPGQGLRLIYYSQIVNDFQKGDIAEGYSVSREKKESFPLTVTSAQKNPTAFYLCASSTDRDQPQHFGDGTRLSIL.

This clone occurred once. The CDR3 loop reads CASSFDSENIQYF. The CDR3 nucleotides read TGTGCCAGCAGTTTTGATTCGGAGAACATTCAGTACTTC. The rearrangement joins TRBV12-3 or TRBV12-4 to TRBJ2-4; D is unresolved. V lost 3 bases to trimming and J lost 7 bases, with 10 bases between them. The CDR3 contains 13 residues.

V gene TRBV27 combines with J gene TRBJ1-1; D ambiguous. Trimming took 2 bases from V and 5 from J, leaving 9 bases between them. This CDR3 is built from 13 residues. Germline CDR1 MNHEY, CDR2 SMNVEV (reference sequence). CDR3 bases: TGTGCCAGCAGTTTACGCCGGAGAACTGAAGCTTTCTTT. It yields the protein CASSLRRRTEAFF.

V is TRBV6-5 and J is TRBJ2-5, with D possibly TRBD2 on 7 matching bases. Per the germline V gene, CDR1 is MNHEY and CDR2 is SVGAGI. V was clipped by 7 bases and J by 5 bases, with 17 bases between them. The CDR3 spans 14 residues. For the CDR3, the DNA is TGTGCCAGCAAAGGGGGGGGGCTAGGGGAGACCCAGTACTTC. It specifies CASKGGGLGETQYF.

The chain couples TRBV5-4 to TRBJ2-3, with TRBD1 matching 9 bases. This CDR3 spans 15 amino acids. Trimming cost V 2 bases and J 4 bases; bases outside gene matches: 5. Germline V gene sequence: CDR1 SGHNT, CDR2 YYREEE (reference sequence). Here the CDR3 DNA reads TGTGCCAGCAGCTTACAGGGGGCATACGCAGATACGCAGTATTTT. Amino acids: CASSLQGAYADTQYF.

CDR3 coding DNA: TGTGCCAGCAGTCAAGGGGACATTAACTATGGCTACACCTTC. It translates to CASSQGDINYGYTF. V gene TRBV6-2 or TRBV6-3 combines with J gene TRBJ1-2; D perhaps matches TRBD1 (6 bases). Trimming removed 5 bases from V and 1 base from J, with 11 bases in between. The CDR3 contains 14 residues. Looked up from germline, CDR1 is MNHEY and CDR2 is SVGEGT.

This rearrangement joins TRBV4-2 to TRBJ1-2, with 12 bases identical to TRBD1. The V gene end was trimmed by 0 bases and the J gene end by 2 bases; junction bases not matched to a gene: 7. The CDR3 is made up of 18 amino acids. Germline V gives CDR1 LGHNA, CDR2 YNFKEQ. This CDR3 is CASSQDVGQGAGNYGYTF. The CDR3 nucleotides are TGTGCCAGCAGCCAAGATGTGGGACAGGGGGCCGGAAACTATGGCTACACCTTC.

V and J are TRBV9 and TRBJ2-1, with unresolved D. The V gene lost 4 bases and the J gene lost 8 bases, with 13 bases spanning the gap. The CDR3 is made up of 13 amino acids. CDR1 and CDR2 (germline): SGDLS, YYNGEE. As DNA, the CDR3 is TGTGCCAGCAGCATTCAGCAGAGCGATGAGCAGTTCTTC. Translation: CASSIQQSDEQFF.

The chain joins TRBV3-1 (or the pseudogene TRBV3-2) to TRBJ2-1; 7 bases map to TRBD2. V gave up 4 bases and J gave up 1 base; unmatched junction bases: 4. Germline assignment: CDR1 LGHDT and CDR2 YNNKEL (reference sequence). The CDR3 runs to 15 residues. Written as DNA, the CDR3 is TGTGCCAGCAGCCTCCTAGCGGCTTCCTACAATGAGCAGTTCTTC. It specifies CASSLLAASYNEQFF.

Points on this clone: Other DNA sequences in the same sample also yield this CDR3. J is TRBJ2-3 and V is TRBV19, with D possibly TRBD1 on 7 matching bases. Trimming took 5 bases from V and 3 from J, leaving 12 bases between them. Germline CDR1 LNHDA, CDR2 SQIVND (reference sequence). The CDR3 totals 14 residues. CDR3 residues: CASSPTGTTDTQYF. The CDR3 DNA reads TGTGCCAGTAGTCCGACAGGGACTACAGATACGCAGTATTTT. Together with reference TRBV19 and TRBJ2-3, the CDR3 gives the full variable domain: DGGITQSPKYLFRKEGQNVTLSCEQNLNHDAMYWYRQDPGQGLRLIYYSQIVNDFQKGDIAEGYSVSREKKESFPLTVTSAQKNPTAFYLCASSPTGTTDTQYFGPGTRLTVL.

This chain connects TRBV19 to TRBJ1-4; D possibly corresponds to TRBD1 (5 bases). The CDR3 has 15 amino acids. Trimming removed 7 bases at V and 8 bases at J, with 20 bases between. CDR1 is LNHDA, CDR2 SQIVND, per germline (reference sequence). CDR3 loop: CASTLRYRPREKLFF. The CDR3 bases are TGTGCCAGTACCCTACGGTACAGGCCTAGGGAAAAACTGTTTTTT.

This clone has a handful of counts. The rearrangement uses TRBV6-1 and TRBJ2-7; weak D call: TRBD1 (6 bases). The germline V and J ends were trimmed by 3 bases and 7 bases, with 13 bases remaining between them. Germline V gene data show CDR1 as MNHNS and CDR2 as SASEGT. The CDR3 length is 13 residues. Here the CDR3 reads CASSEGAALEQYF. DNA of the CDR3: TGTGCCAGCAGTGAGGGGGCCGCCTTGGAGCAGTACTTC.

J is TRBJ2-1 and V is TRBV5-4, with unresolved D. This CDR3 is built from 12 residues. Germline V CDR1 and CDR2: SGHNT, YYREEE (reference sequence). V dropped 0 bases and J dropped 7 bases, with 5 bases sitting between them. The CDR3 nucleotides read TGTGCCAGCAGCTTGGATTCAAATGAGCAGTTCTTC. Translation: CASSLDSNEQFF.

Regarding this clone: Other DNA sequences in this specimen translate into the identical CDR3. This rearrangement joins TRBV6-5 to TRBJ1-1; 9 nucleotides match TRBD1. With V trimmed by 6 bases and J by 5 bases, 4 bases remained unmatched. This CDR3 has 13 residues. Per the germline V gene, CDR1 is MNHEY and CDR2 is SVGAGI. This CDR3 reads CASRGQGGTEAFF. The CDR3, as DNA: TGTGCCAGCAGGGGACAGGGAGGAACTGAAGCTTTCTTT.

This clone showed up just once. The chain employs TRBV10-3 and TRBJ2-3; 7 bases agree with TRBD1. CDR1 and CDR2 from the germline V gene are ENHRY and SYGVKD. V shed 6 bases, J shed 2 bases, and the junction held 5 bases outside the gene matches. There are 14 residues in the CDR3. The CDR3 DNA follows: TGTGCCATCAGATCCGGGACAGACACAGATACGCAGTATTTT. This gives the protein CAIRSGTDTDTQYF.

V is TRBV11-2 and J is TRBJ1-3; no firm D call. Germline V gene data show CDR1 as SGHAT and CDR2 as FQNNGV. CDR3 length: 12 amino acids. Trimming took 5 bases from V and 4 from J, leaving 6 bases between them. The chain's CDR3 is CASSLQGNTIYF. CDR3 coding DNA: TGTGCCAGCAGCCTACAGGGAAACACCATATATTTT.

The chain uses TRBV11-1 and TRBJ2-7, with D unclear. The ends were cut back, 1 base at V and 2 bases at J, with 12 bases in the middle. CDR1 and CDR2 from the germline V gene are SGHAT and FQDESV (reference sequence). This CDR3 has 15 residues. The CDR3 spells CASSLEPITAYEQYF. CDR3 bases: TGTGCCAGCAGCTTAGAGCCTATAACCGCCTACGAGCAGTACTTC.

This clone was seen a single time. The J gene is TRBJ2-1, the V gene TRBV30, with D maybe TRBD2 (5 bases). Per the germline V gene, CDR1 is GTSNPN and CDR2 is SVGIG (reference sequence). The CDR3 length is 14 residues. The V and J ends lost 1 base and 8 bases respectively, with 15 bases between them. The CDR3 protein is CAWSGDLLGDEQFF. In DNA, the CDR3 is TGTGCCTGGAGTGGGGATCTCCTGGGAGATGAGCAGTTCTTC.

The chain combines TRBV15 with TRBJ2-3; 10 nucleotides line up with TRBD2. Germline V CDR1 and CDR2: LNHNV, YYDKDF (reference sequence). The CDR3 covers 17 residues. V lost 0 bases and J lost 1; bases outside the gene matches: 4. The CDR3 protein is CATSRDWLAGGTDTQYF. The CDR3 DNA sequence: TGTGCCACCAGCAGAGATTGGCTAGCGGGGGGCACAGATACGCAGTATTTT.

This chain connects TRBV5-4 to TRBJ2-5; D may be TRBD2 (5 bases). This CDR3 is 14 amino acids long. Germline V lookup: CDR1 SGHNT, CDR2 YYREEE (reference sequence). With 7 bases removed from V and 6 bases from J, the gap between germline ends came to 19 bases. CDR3 DNA: TGTGCCAGCTCCCTGAGGGATAGCCAGAAGACCCAGTACTTC. Amino acid sequence: CASSLRDSQKTQYF.